This TCR beta chain was captured in a study of T cells in Graves' hyperthyroidism and ophthalmopathy. The wider study: Prior to any treatment, at the point of initial diagnosis, peripheral blood was collected.

This CDR3 has 17 residues. CDR1 is MDHEN and CDR2 is SYDVKM in the germline V gene. Between the trimmed V and J ends, which lost 2 bases and 0 bases, there was a span of 11 bases. The table lists this clonotype with a few counts. What it recognizes is unknown. The investigators amplified TCR beta CDR3 regions from RNA transcripts. HTBI primers were used for first-round RT-PCR of the TCR CDR3. TCRdb reprocessed the multiplex PCR reads with MiXCR, giving one entry per CDR3 protein. The sample shows 500,000 to 600,000 distinct CDR3 sequences, 15% to 20% of them seen only once. Fresh 10 ml peripheral blood yielded PBMCs. Study-level results: Ophthalmopathy cases were set apart from stable hyperthyroidism by a 13 V-J model. Appearing also in blood were most of the thyroid clonotypes expanded above 0.001.

This chain links TRBV28 with TRBJ2-6; D uncertain. This TCR was recovered from a man aged 35-49 years with Graves' ophthalmopathy. Sequencing was done on a sample of blood. The CDR3 region has the DNA TGTGCCAGCAGTTTAGATGAGGTGACCTCTGGGGCCAACGTCCTGACTTTC. Translation: CASSLDEVTSGANVLTF.